Below are 9 T cell receptor beta chains sequenced from a single sample in a study of blood T cell repertoires in COVID-19. Profiling relied on immunoSEQ multiplex PCR, and the TCRdb table lists in-frame clones only, not all of them. The sample contains 100,000 or so clones, 70% to 90% of which appear only once. The sequencing sample was made of peripheral blood. These receptor sequences come from a man in his 60s with acute or convalescent COVID-19.

The chain combines TRBV14 with TRBJ2-2; D call uncertain. Germline V gene data show CDR1 as SGHDN and CDR2 as FVKESK. This CDR3 contains 12 residues. V was pared by 2 bases and J by 7 bases, with 5 bases between. CDR3 amino acids: CASSQNYGELFF. CDR3 bases: TGTGCCAGCAGCCAAAACTACGGGGAGCTGTTTTTT.

This clone turned up a few times. This chain links TRBV5-1 with TRBJ1-5, with 8 bases matching TRBD1. From germline, CDR1 is SGHRS and CDR2 YFSETQ. The J segment lost 6 bases and the V segment lost 0 bases, leaving 2 bases of the junction unmatched. This CDR3 contains 14 residues. CDR3 in amino acids: CASSLGQGAQPQHF. The DNA of the CDR3 is TGCGCCAGCAGCTTGGGTCAGGGGGCTCAGCCCCAGCATTTT.

This clone appeared once. The chain joins TRBV5-1 to TRBJ2-1, with 7 positions matching TRBD1. This CDR3 has 15 amino acids. Germline lookup yields CDR1 SGHRS and CDR2 YFSETQ. V dropped 3 bases and J dropped 12; count of bases not matched to a gene: 15. CDR3 bases: TGCGCCAGCAGCTCCTCTAGGGACAGCAGTCCCCCGCAGTTCTTC. As protein: CASSSSRDSSPPQFF.

The V call is TRBV6-6, the J call TRBJ1-4; TRBD1 matches at 7 bases. Germline V gene lookup returns CDR1 MNHNY and CDR2 SVGAGI (reference sequence). Trimming removed 6 bases from V and 4 bases from J; junction bases left unmatched: 8. This CDR3 region has 15 residues. In DNA form, the CDR3 reads TGTGCCAGCAGGGGAAGGGGGCTAGGTAATGAAAAACTGTTTTTT. Translating it yields CASRGRGLGNEKLFF.

This chain connects TRBV5-1 to TRBJ1-4; D remains unclear. The CDR3 is made up of 15 amino acids. CDR1 and CDR2 (germline): SGHRS, YFSETQ. V lost 2 bases and J lost 7, with 15 bases in between. In nucleotides, the CDR3 is TGCGCCAGCAGCTTAGTCCGGGGTCAAAGTGAAAAACTGTTTTTT. It codes for CASSLVRGQSEKLFF.

This clone was counted between two and nine times. The chain uses TRBV2 and TRBJ2-7, with D possibly being TRBD2 (5 bases). Trimming removed 6 bases from V and 6 bases from J, with 12 bases in between. The CDR3 covers 12 residues. CDR1 is SNHLY, CDR2 FYNNEI, per germline. In DNA form, the CDR3 reads TGTGCCAGCAGGGGCCTAGCTACCGAGCAGTACTTC. Amino acid sequence: CASRGLATEQYF.

The V and J genes are TRBV5-1 and TRBJ1-1; TRBD1 aligns across 7 bases. Trimming took 2 bases from V and 4 from J; bases not matched to a gene: 8. The CDR3 contains 15 residues. Germline V gene data show CDR1 as SGHRS and CDR2 as YFSETQ. The CDR3 nucleotides are TGCGCCAGCAGCTTACCTACAGGGGTGGGCACTGAAGCTTTCTTT. It specifies CASSLPTGVGTEAFF.

In its sample, this clone was seen a few times. The chain is built from TRBV21-1 and TRBJ2-7; the tabulated D call, TRBD2, remains unverified against the DNA. TRBV21-1 is a pseudogene segment. This CDR3 has 15 residues. The CDR3 loop reads CASSNSNGSSYEQYF. CDR3 nucleotide sequence: TGTGCCAGCAGCAATTCTAACGGGAGCTCCTACGAGCAGTACTTC.

This rearrangement joins TRBV30 to TRBJ1-2; possible D gene TRBD1, 5 bases. The germline V gene encodes CDR1 GTSNPN and CDR2 SVGIG (reference sequence). V was pared by 4 bases and J by 4 bases, with 19 bases between. The CDR3 has 15 residues. CDR3 sequence: CAWMGEGQGRYGYTF. CDR3 nucleotide sequence: TGTGCCTGGATGGGCGAAGGACAAGGGCGCTATGGCTACACCTTC.